This note documents a single T cell receptor beta chain sequence. The data derive from a study of OX40 agonist ivuxolimab in advanced cancers. The CDR3 length is 16 residues. V lost 1 base, J lost 0 bases, and 12 bases lay in between. Germline CDR1 and CDR2: PRHDT and FYEKMQ (reference sequence). Data came from immunoSEQ multiplex PCR; TCRdb stores just in-frame clones and leaves some out. The top ten clones hold 25% to 35% of a sample with under 25,000 clones, around 80% of them seen once. The chain joins TRBV13 to TRBJ1-1; unclear D gene. The clonotype originates from an adult with an advanced solid tumor such as melanoma, head and neck, liver or kidney cancer. The sequenced sample was CD4+ or CD8+ T cells sorted from blood, obtained in a trial of the OX40 agonist ivuxolimab. For the CDR3, the DNA is TGTGCCAGCAGCTTAGAGGTTGGGCGGTTGAACACTGAAGCTTTCTTT. Amino acid sequence: CASSLEVGRLNTEAFF.